This entry is about one T cell receptor (beta chain). What antigen it recognizes has not been identified. Per-base quality was not reported, and no clone a single base away is much larger than it. This sample stems from a study of naive CD8 T cells in extremely preterm neonates (TCRdb year 2017). For the study in its entirety: Sorted naive CD8+ T cells from four age groups (extremely preterm neonates, term neonates, young children and adults) were used in the study to compare TCRbeta CDR3 repertoires.

Preterm samples came from four extremely preterm deliveries at roughly 22-27 weeks of gestation. The study left out pregnancies involving fetal demise, active maternal HSV infection or known maternal HIV infection. A FACSAria III cell sorter was used to sort live, Annexin V-negative naive CD8+ T cells (CD3+CD8+CD45RA+CCR7+). Each sample yielded between roughly 19,000 and 110,000 sorted naive CD8+ T cells. Mixed venous-arterial cord blood was collected with preassembled standardized sampling kits. Cord blood stayed at room temperature and was processed within 4 hours after collection. Ficoll-Paque density gradient centrifugation was used to isolate mononuclear cells from diluted blood. Mononuclear cells were cryopreserved in around 10% DMSO with approximately 90% FBS and stored long term at -150°C before sorting. After thawing, cells were stained with Annexin V along with antibodies against CD3, CD8, CCR7 and CD45RA. The DNeasy Blood and Tissue Kit was used to extract genomic DNA from snap-frozen pellets of sorted cells.

A two-step, bias-controlled multiplex PCR was used to amplify TCRbeta CDR3 regions from genomic DNA. The multiplex PCR included primers specific for each TRBV and TRBJ gene segment. The immunoSEQ Assay was used to generate the TCRbeta repertoire data. The paper's data handling went like this. To merge closely related sequences, reads went through filtering and clustering using a relative-frequency ratio and a modified nearest-neighbor algorithm. IMGT annotation was the basis for assigning V, D and J genes to CDR3 sequences. Template counts were corrected for PCR amplification bias by normalization and were quantified against synthetic TCR CDR3 analog sequences. Only unique productive sequences, defined as in-frame CDR3 sequences lacking stop codons, were included in the analyses. The immunoSEQ Analyzer software was used to calculate iChao1 richness and clonality, with clonality defined as 1 minus Pielou's evenness. Statistical tests were run in JMP, with either Student's t-test or a non-parametric test chosen according to Shapiro-Wilk normality results. The immuneACCESS repertoire file appears here via TCRdb, limited to in-frame rearrangements. These files lack a portion of the clones; in checked studies, under half of the deficit traces to unresolved V genes, and the cause of the others is not known. D and trimming were read from the DNA, whereas the V and J calls and clone size are those reported in that table. Within this sample are 25,000 or so clones, with about nine tenths of them counted one time only. The ten largest account for approximately 0.92% of the sample.

The CDR3 starts with the cysteine, ends with the phenylalanine, and has 11 residues. Only the CDR3 part of the read is kept: 33 bases, read in frame from the first base. V loses 4 bases, J loses 6 bases, and the germline ends lie 5 bases apart. The germline V gene yields SGDLS for CDR1 and YYNGEE for CDR2. The paper as a whole reports these results and caveats: As limitations, the authors pointed to a small sample size and variable productive template counts among preterm samples. Preterm neonates shared more CDR3 nucleotide sequences (2.7%) than term neonates (roughly 0.4%), young children (approximately 0.03%) and adults (about 0.01%). To track T cell development within individuals, the authors urged prospective longitudinal studies of preterm and term neonates. Significantly lower iChao1 richness than in all other age groups (p < 0.05) and an even clone distribution were observed in preterm neonates, indicating a less rich repertoire. Compared with the older groups, preterm CDR3s were shorter and closer to germline, carrying fewer N additions and showing less junctional trimming.

The receptor comes from a boy who was born preterm. Specimen: naive CD8+ T cells from cord blood. Rearrangement joined TRBV9 to TRBJ2-1; TRBD2 is a possible D gene, resting on 5 matching bases. The sequenced DNA is TGTGCCAGCAGCACTAGCAATGAGCAGTTCTTC. Its protein reads: CASSTSNEQFF. Where the CDR3 stops, the reference TRBV9 and TRBJ2-1 genes take over; the full variable domain is DSGVTQTPKHLITATGQRVTLRCSPRSGDLSVYWYQQSLDQGLQFLIQYYNGEERAKGNILERFSAQQFPDLHSELNLSSLELGDSALYFCASSTSNEQFFGPGTRLTVL.